The TCR beta chain described here comes from a study of regulatory T cells in long-lasting Graves disease. Study conclusions and caveats: TCR diversity was lower in persistent Graves' patients than in newly diagnosed ones.

Researchers made TCR beta libraries by using iRepertoire HTBI primers and running Arm-PCR on CDR3 regions. TCRdb re-called the multiplex PCR reads with MiXCR, one entry per CDR3 protein. The table has 500,000 to 700,000 distinct CDR3 sequences, about 30% seen once. Germline values: CDR1 ENHRY, CDR2 SYGVKD. The CDR3 contains 13 residues. V lost 10 bases, J lost 0 bases, and 10 bases lay in between. With respect to this clonotype: Its antigen remains unknown.

Time point in this sample: persistent/refractory GD, antithyroid drugs over 5 years with positive TRAb. RNA from PBMCs was the source of the TCR library. An endocrinology unit in Xi'an, China, supplied the patients. The sequence derives from a female donor with Graves disease. The rearrangement links TRBV10-3 to TRBJ1-3; D not resolved. Sample: peripheral blood mononuclear cells (PBMCs), taken when the disease was refractory, from a patient treated with antithyroid drugs. CDR3 nucleotide sequence: TGTGCCACCTCGACCTTCTCTGGAAACACCATATATTTT. It is translated as CATSTFSGNTIYF.